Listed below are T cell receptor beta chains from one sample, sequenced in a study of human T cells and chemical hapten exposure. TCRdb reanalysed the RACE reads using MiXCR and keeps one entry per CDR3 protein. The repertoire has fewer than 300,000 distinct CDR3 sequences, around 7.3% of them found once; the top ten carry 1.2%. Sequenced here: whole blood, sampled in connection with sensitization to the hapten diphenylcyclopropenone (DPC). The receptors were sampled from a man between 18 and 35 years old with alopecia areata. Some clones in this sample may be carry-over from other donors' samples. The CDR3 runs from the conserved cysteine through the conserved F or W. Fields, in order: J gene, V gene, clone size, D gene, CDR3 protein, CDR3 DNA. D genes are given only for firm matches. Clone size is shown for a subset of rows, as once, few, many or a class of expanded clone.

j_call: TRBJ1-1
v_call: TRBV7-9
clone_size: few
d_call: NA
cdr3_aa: CASSTTGMEGTEAFF
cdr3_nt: TGTGCCAGCAGCACCACAGGGATGGAGGGAACTGAAGCTTTCTTT

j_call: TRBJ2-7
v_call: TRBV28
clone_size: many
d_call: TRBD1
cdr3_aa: CASSRPGQSYEQYF
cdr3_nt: TGTGCCAGCAGTCGACCGGGACAGAGCTACGAGCAGTACTTC

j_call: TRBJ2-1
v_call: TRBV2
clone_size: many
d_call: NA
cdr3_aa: CASSSVSSYNEQFF
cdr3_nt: TGTGCCAGCAGCTCGGTTAGCTCCTACAATGAGCAGTTCTTC

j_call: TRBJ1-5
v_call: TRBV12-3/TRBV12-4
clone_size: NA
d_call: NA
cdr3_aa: CASSLSVYSNQPQHF
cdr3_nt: TGTGCCAGCAGTTTATCAGTTTATAGCAATCAGCCCCAGCATTTT

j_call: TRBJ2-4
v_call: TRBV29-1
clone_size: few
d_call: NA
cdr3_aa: CSVEWGVAKNIQYF
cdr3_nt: TGCAGCGTTGAATGGGGGGTAGCCAAAAACATTCAGTACTTC

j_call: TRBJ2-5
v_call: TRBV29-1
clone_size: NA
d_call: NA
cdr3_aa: CSVYSGALKETQYF
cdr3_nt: TGCAGCGTCTACTCGGGGGCCCTCAAAGAGACCCAGTACTTC

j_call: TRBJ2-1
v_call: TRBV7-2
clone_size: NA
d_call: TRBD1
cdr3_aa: CASSPPGTASYNEQFF
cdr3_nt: TGTGCCAGCAGTCCTCCCGGGACAGCTTCCTACAATGAGCAGTTCTTC

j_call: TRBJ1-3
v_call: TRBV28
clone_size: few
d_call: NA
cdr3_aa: CASSLFQGGNTIYF
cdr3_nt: TGTGCCAGCAGCCTCTTCCAAGGGGGAAACACCATATATTTT

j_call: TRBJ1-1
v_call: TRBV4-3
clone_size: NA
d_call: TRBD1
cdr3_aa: CASSQEMIGQGSPEAFF
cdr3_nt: TGCGCCAGCAGCCAAGAGATGATAGGACAGGGAAGTCCTGAAGCTTTCTTT

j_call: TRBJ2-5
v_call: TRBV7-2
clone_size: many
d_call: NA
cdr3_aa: CASSLSVRGETQYF
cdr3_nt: TGTGCCAGCAGCTTATCAGTGAGGGGAGAGACCCAGTACTTC

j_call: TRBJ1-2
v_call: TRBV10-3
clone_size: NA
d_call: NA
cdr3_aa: CAIRRQENYGYTF
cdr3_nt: TGTGCCATCAGAAGACAGGAGAACTATGGCTACACCTTC

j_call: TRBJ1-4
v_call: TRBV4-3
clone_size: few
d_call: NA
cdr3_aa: CASSLHFLRRGGNEKLFF
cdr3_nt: TGCGCCAGCAGCCTCCACTTCCTTCGGAGGGGTGGTAATGAAAAACTGTTTTTT

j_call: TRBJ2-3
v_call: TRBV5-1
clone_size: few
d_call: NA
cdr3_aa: CASSLGEADTQYF
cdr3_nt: TGCGCCAGCAGCTTGGGCGAGGCGGATACGCAGTATTTT

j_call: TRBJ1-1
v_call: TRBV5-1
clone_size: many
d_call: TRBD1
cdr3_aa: CASSLARDRGEAFF
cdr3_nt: TGCGCCAGCAGCTTGGCGCGGGACAGGGGAGAAGCTTTCTTT

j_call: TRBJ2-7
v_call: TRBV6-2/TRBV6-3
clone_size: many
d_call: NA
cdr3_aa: CASSYPRGGGDEQYF
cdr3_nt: TGTGCCAGCAGTTACCCCAGGGGAGGTGGTGACGAGCAGTACTTC

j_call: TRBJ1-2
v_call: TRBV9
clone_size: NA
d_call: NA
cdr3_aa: CASSPRGGVGYGYTF
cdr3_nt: TGTGCCAGCAGCCCCCGGGGTGGGGTCGGCTATGGCTACACCTTC

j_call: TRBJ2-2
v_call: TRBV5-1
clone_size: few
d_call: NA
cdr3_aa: CASSFTGPGELFF
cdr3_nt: TGCGCCAGCAGCTTTACAGGGCCCGGGGAGCTGTTTTTT

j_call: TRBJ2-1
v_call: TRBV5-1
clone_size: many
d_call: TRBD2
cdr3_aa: CASSLSGGYNEQFF
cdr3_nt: TGCGCCAGCAGCTTGTCGGGGGGCTACAATGAGCAGTTCTTC

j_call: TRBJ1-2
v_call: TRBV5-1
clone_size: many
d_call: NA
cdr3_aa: CASSLSRGYGYTF
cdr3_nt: TGCGCCAGCAGCTTATCCAGGGGCTATGGCTACACCTTC

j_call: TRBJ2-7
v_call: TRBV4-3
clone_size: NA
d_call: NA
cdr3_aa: CASSQEILRTYEQYF
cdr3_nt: TGCGCCAGCAGCCAAGAGATCCTGAGGACCTACGAGCAGTACTTC

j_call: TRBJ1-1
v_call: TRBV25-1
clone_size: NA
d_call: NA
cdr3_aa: CASIRGTEAFF
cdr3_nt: TGTGCCAGCATCCGGGGGACTGAAGCTTTCTTT

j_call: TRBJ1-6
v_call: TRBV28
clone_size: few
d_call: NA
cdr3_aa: CASSFGGPLHF
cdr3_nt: TGTGCCAGCAGCTTCGGGGGACCCCTCCACTTT

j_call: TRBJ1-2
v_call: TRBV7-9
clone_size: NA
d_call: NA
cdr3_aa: CASSPPPGSGQVALDGYTF
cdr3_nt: TGTGCCAGCAGCCCTCCACCAGGCAGTGGCCAGGTGGCACTCGATGGCTACACCTTC